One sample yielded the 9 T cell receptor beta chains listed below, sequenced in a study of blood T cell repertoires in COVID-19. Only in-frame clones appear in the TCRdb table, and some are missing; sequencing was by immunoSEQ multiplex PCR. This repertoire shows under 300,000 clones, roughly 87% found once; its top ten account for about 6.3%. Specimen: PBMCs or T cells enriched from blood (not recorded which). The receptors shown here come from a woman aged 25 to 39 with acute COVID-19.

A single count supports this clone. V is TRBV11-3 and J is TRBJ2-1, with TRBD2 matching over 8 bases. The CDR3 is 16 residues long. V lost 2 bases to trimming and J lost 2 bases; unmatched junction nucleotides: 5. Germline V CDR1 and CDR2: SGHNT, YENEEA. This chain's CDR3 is CASSLYGGAAYNEQFF. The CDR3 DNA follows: TGTGCCAGCAGCTTATACGGGGGGGCCGCCTACAATGAGCAGTTCTTC. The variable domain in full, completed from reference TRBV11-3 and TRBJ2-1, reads EAGVVQSPRYKIIEKKQPVAFWCNPISGHNTLYWYLQNLGQGPELLIRYENEEAVDDSQLPKDRFSAERLKGVDSTLKIQPAELGDSAVYLCASSLYGGAAYNEQFFGPGTRLTVL.

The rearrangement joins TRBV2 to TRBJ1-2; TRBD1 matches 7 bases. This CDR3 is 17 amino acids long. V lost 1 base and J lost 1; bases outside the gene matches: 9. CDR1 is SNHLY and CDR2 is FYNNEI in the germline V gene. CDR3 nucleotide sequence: TGTGCCAGCAGTGAAGACAGGGGCTACAAGAATAACTATGGCTACACCTTC. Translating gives CASSEDRGYKNNYGYTF. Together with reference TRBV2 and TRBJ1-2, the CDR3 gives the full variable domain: EPEVTQTPSHQVTQMGQEVILRCVPISNHLYFYWYRQILGQKVEFLVSFYNNEISEKSEIFDDQFSVERPDGSNFTLKIRSTKLEDSAMYFCASSEDRGYKNNYGYTFGSGTRLTVV.

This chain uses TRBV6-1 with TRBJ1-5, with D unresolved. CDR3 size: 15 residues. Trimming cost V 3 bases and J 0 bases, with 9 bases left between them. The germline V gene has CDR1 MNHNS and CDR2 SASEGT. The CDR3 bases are TGTGCCAGCAGTGAGGCGGGTTATAGCAATCAGCCCCAGCATTTT. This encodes CASSEAGYSNQPQHF.

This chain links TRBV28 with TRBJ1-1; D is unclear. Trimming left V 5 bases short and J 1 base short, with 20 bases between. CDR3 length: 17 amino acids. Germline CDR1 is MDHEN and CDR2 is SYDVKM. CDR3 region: CASSTLWSGDRNTEAFF. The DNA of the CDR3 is TGTGCCAGCAGTACATTGTGGTCGGGAGATAGGAACACTGAAGCTTTCTTT.

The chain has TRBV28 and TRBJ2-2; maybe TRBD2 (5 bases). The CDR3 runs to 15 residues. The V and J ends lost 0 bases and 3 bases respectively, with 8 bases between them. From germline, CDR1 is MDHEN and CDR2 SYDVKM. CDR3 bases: TGTGCCAGCAGTTTATGGGGAGAAGACACCGGGGAGCTGTTTTTT. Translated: CASSLWGEDTGELFF. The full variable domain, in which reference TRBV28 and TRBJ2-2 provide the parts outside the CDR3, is DVKVTQSSRYLVKRTGEKVFLECVQDMDHENMFWYRQDPGLGLRLIYFSYDVKMKEKGDIPEGYSVSREKKERFSLILESASTNQTSMYLCASSLWGEDTGELFFGEGSRLTVL.

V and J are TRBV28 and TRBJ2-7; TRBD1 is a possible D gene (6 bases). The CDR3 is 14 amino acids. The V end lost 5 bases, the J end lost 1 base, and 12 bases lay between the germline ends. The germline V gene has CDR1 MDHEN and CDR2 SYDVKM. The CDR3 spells CASSPTGSSYEQYF. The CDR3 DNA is TGTGCCAGCAGTCCAACAGGGAGTTCCTACGAGCAGTACTTC.

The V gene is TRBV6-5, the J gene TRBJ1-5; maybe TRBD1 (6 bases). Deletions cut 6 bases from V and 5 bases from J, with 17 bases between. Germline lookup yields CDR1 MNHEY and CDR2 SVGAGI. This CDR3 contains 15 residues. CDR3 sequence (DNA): TGTGCCAGCAGCCCGGGACAACCAGCTTATCAGCCCCAGCATTTT. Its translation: CASSPGQPAYQPQHF.

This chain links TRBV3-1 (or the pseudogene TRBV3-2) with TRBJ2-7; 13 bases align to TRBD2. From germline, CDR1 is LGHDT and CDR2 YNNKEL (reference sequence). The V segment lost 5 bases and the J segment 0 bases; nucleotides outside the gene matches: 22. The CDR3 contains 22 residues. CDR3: CASSSTSWTSGGPQRPSYEQYF. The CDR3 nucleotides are TGTGCCAGCAGCTCAACCTCGTGGACTAGCGGGGGCCCCCAACGTCCCTCCTACGAGCAGTACTTC.

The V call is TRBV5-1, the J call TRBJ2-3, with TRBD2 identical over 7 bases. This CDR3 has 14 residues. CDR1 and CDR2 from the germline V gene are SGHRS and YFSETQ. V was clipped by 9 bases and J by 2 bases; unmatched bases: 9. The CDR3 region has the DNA TGCGCCACCTCTAGCGGAGGGGACACAGATACGCAGTATTTT. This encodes CATSSGGDTDTQYF.